These 22 T cell receptor beta chains were sequenced from one sample in a study of shared clonotypes between healthy human individuals. TCRdb's table, derived via immunoSEQ multiplex PCR, lists solely in-frame clones and lacks some. The sample comprises about 500,000 clones, approximately 77% of which are singletons, and 9.5% to 15% rests with the top ten. Sequencing was performed on PBMCs. The receptors derive from a woman in her thirties or forties in good health. Some clones in this sample may be carry-over from other donors' samples.

The chain joins TRBV28 to TRBJ2-5, with no clear D. The J call could be wrong; TRBJ2-7 is a better fit for the DNA end. The CDR3 is 13 residues long. The germline V gene has CDR1 MDHEN and CDR2 SYDVKM. The CDR3 nucleotides read TGTGCCAGCAGTTCCCCCAGCTCCTACGAGCAGTACTTC. Translation gives CASSSPSSYEQYF.

The V and J genes are TRBV4-2 and TRBJ2-2; D gene ambiguous. The CDR3 contains 15 residues. V was cut by 4 bases and J by 5 bases, with 14 bases left in between. Per the germline V gene, CDR1 is LGHNA and CDR2 is YNFKEQ. CDR3 DNA: TGTGCCAGCAGCCCATCCGTTGTGGGTACCGGGGAGCTGTTTTTT. Protein: CASSPSVVGTGELFF.

The chain links TRBV5-1 to TRBJ2-2; maybe TRBD1 (5 bases). CDR1 and CDR2 from the germline V gene are SGHRS and YFSETQ. CDR3 size: 17 residues. Between the trimmed V and J ends, which lost 0 bases and 4 bases, there was a span of 16 bases. CDR3 DNA sequence: TGCGCCAGCAGCTTGGTCCCCGTGGGGCCGGGCACCGGGGAGCTGTTTTTT. Translating gives CASSLVPVGPGTGELFF. Together with reference TRBV5-1 and TRBJ2-2, the CDR3 gives the full variable domain: KAGVTQTPRYLIKTRGQQVTLSCSPISGHRSVSWYQQTPGQGLQFLFEYFSETQRNKGNFPGRFSGRQFSNSRSEMNVSTLELGDSALYLCASSLVPVGPGTGELFFGEGSRLTVL.

The table lists this clone with a count of one. V usage is TRBV9 and J usage is TRBJ2-3; D is tentatively TRBD1 or TRBD2 (5 bases each). Germline V gene sequence: CDR1 SGDLS, CDR2 YYNGEE. The length of the CDR3 is 15 residues. The ends were cut back, 2 bases at V and 2 bases at J, with 12 bases in the middle. The CDR3 DNA follows: TGTGCCAGCAGCGTGGGTGGGGGATTCACAGATACGCAGTATTTT. This sequence encodes CASSVGGGFTDTQYF.

Regarding this clone: A far larger clone is a single base away, which makes a read error likely. This chain connects TRBV7-2 to TRBJ2-3; D is unclear. Trimming shortened V by 5 bases and J by 0 bases, and 6 bases separated the two germline ends. CDR1 and CDR2 from the germline V gene are SGHTA and FQGNSA. The CDR3 contains 13 residues. The CDR3 bases are TGTGCCAGCAGCCCCGGGAGCACAGATACGCAGTATTTT. Protein: CASSPGSTDTQYF. Drawing the rest from reference TRBV7-2 and TRBJ2-3, the complete variable domain is GAGVSQSPSNKVTEKGKDVELRCDPISGHTALYWYRQSLGQGLEFLIYFQGNSAPDKSGLPSDRFSAERTGGSVSTLTIQRTQQEDSAVYLCASSPGSTDTQYFGPGTRLTVL.

V usage is TRBV18 and J usage is TRBJ1-5; perhaps TRBD1 as D (5 bases). CDR1 and CDR2 (germline): KGHSH, LQKENI. CDR3 length: 15 residues. The V end lost 6 bases, the J end lost 2 bases, and 14 bases lay between the germline ends. The CDR3 protein is CASSTGGGGNQPQHF. The CDR3 nucleotides are TGTGCCAGCTCCACCGGCGGGGGTGGCAATCAGCCCCAGCATTTT.

The gene calls are TRBV2 and TRBJ1-5; weak D call: TRBD1 (5 bases). Deletions cut 2 bases from V and 6 bases from J, with 11 bases between. The CDR3 sequence is 14 residues long. Germline CDR1 SNHLY, CDR2 FYNNEI. CDR3 sequence (DNA): TGTGCCAGCAGTGAACAGGGATTGTCTCAGCCCCAGCATTTT. The encoded protein is CASSEQGLSQPQHF.

This chain joins TRBV5-1 and TRBJ1-1, with D uncertain. Per the germline V gene, CDR1 is SGHRS and CDR2 is YFSETQ. This CDR3 region has 15 residues. The V and J ends lost 0 bases and 0 bases respectively, with 9 bases between them. CDR3 residues: CASSLVTNMNTEAFF. CDR3 coding DNA: TGCGCCAGCAGCTTGGTTACGAATATGAACACTGAAGCTTTCTTT.

The rearrangement links TRBV14 to TRBJ2-1, with TRBD2 as a possible D gene (6 bases). Looked up from germline, CDR1 is SGHDN and CDR2 is FVKESK. The CDR3 totals 14 residues. The V end was cut by 4 bases, the J end by 4 bases, with 11 bases between. For the CDR3, the DNA is TGTGCCAGCAGCCTACTAGCAGATTACAATGAGCAGTTCTTC. It encodes CASSLLADYNEQFF.

V is TRBV7-3 and J is TRBJ2-7, with 7 bases matching TRBD1. CDR3 length equals 12 residues. J was trimmed by 11 bases and V by 2 bases; bases with no gene match: 6. The germline gives CDR1 SGHTA, CDR2 FQGTGA. In DNA form, the CDR3 reads TGTGCCAGCAGCTTAGACAGGGAAAGAAAGTACTTC. Protein product: CASSLDRERKYF.

This rearrangement joins TRBV30 to TRBJ2-5, with D maybe TRBD2 (5 bases). Germline V gives CDR1 GTSNPN, CDR2 SVGIG (reference sequence). V lost 3 bases, J lost 0 bases, and 8 bases lay in between. CDR3 length: 13 amino acids. The chain's CDR3 is CAWRTGNQETQYF. The CDR3, as DNA: TGTGCCTGGAGGACGGGAAACCAAGAGACCCAGTACTTC.

As to this clone: With a far larger clone one base away, a read error is the likely cause. V usage is TRBV7-3 and J usage is TRBJ1-1, with D uncertain. The CDR3 is 15 amino acids. The V and J ends lost 0 bases and 1 base respectively, with 9 bases between them. Germline lookup yields CDR1 SGHTA and CDR2 FQGTGA. CDR3 DNA: TGTGCCAGCAGCTTAACCAGACAAGGGAACACTGAAGCTTTCTTT. It yields the protein CASSLTRQGNTEAFF.

J is TRBJ2-5 and V is TRBV5-4; 8 bases map to TRBD1. This CDR3 region has 15 residues. Germline loops: CDR1 SGHNT, CDR2 YYREEE (reference sequence). The V segment lost 4 bases and the J segment 5 bases; nucleotides outside the gene matches: 10. The CDR3 nucleotides are TGTGCCAGCAGCCCGGACAGGGACTCTGAGGAGACCCAGTACTTC. It translates to CASSPDRDSEETQYF. The full variable domain, with the rest looked up from reference TRBV5-4 and TRBJ2-5, is ETGVTQSPTHLIKTRGQQVTLRCSSQSGHNTVSWYQQALGQGPQFIFQYYREEENGRGNFPPRFSGLQFPNYSSELNVNALELDDSALYLCASSPDRDSEETQYFGPGTRLLVL.

This clone was seen more than once but under ten times. This chain connects TRBV30 to TRBJ2-7; D might be TRBD2 (5 bases). The CDR3 spans 15 residues. Germline V gene lookup returns CDR1 GTSNPN and CDR2 SVGIG (reference sequence). Deletions cut 0 bases from V and 0 bases from J, with 12 bases between. In DNA, the CDR3 is TGTGCCTGGAGTGTATTGGCCCGGGACTCCTACGAGCAGTACTTC. This encodes CAWSVLARDSYEQYF.

This chain links TRBV2 with TRBJ1-2, with a tentative D call TRBD1 (5 bases). Trimming shortened V by 1 base and J by 5 bases, and 11 bases separated the two germline ends. Germline-derived CDR1 and CDR2 are SNHLY and FYNNEI. This CDR3 spans 14 amino acids. Here the CDR3 DNA reads TGTGCCAGCAGTGAAGATCTGCAGGGTTATGGCTACACCTTC. This codes for CASSEDLQGYGYTF.

This sequence joins TRBV4-3 and TRBJ1-4, with a tentative D call TRBD1 (5 bases). V was clipped by 4 bases and J by 8 bases, with 14 bases between them. The germline gives CDR1 LGHNA, CDR2 YSLEER. There are 14 residues in the CDR3. The CDR3 sequence: CASSPTGEGEKLFF. In nucleotides, the CDR3 is TGCGCCAGCAGCCCCACCGGGGAGGGGGAAAAACTGTTTTTT.

This rearrangement joins TRBV18 to TRBJ2-5; 7 nucleotides line up with TRBD2. The ends lost 4 bases at V and 0 bases at J; junction bases unmatched: 2. The CDR3 is 14 amino acids. CDR1 KGHSH and CDR2 LQKENI come from the germline V gene. The CDR3 DNA reads as TGTGCCAGCTCACGCAGCGGGGACCAAGAGACCCAGTACTTC. This translates into CASSRSGDQETQYF.

This chain links TRBV5-1 with TRBJ1-2; 7 bases agree with TRBD1. Germline values: CDR1 SGHRS, CDR2 YFSETQ. V shed 4 bases, J shed 6 bases, and the junction held 15 bases outside the gene matches. The CDR3 loop spans 16 amino acids. As DNA, the CDR3 is TGCGCCAGCAGCCGCTTGGGGGAGACAGGGAAAGATGGCTACACCTTC. Encoded protein: CASSRLGETGKDGYTF.

The genes are TRBV19 and TRBJ2-6; TRBD2 matches at 7 bases. V dropped 3 bases and J dropped 0; count of bases not matched to a gene: 8. The germline CDR1 and CDR2 sequences are LNHDA and SQIVND (reference sequence). The CDR3 covers 18 residues. CDR3 loop: CASSMRLAVRSGANVLTF. In DNA form, the CDR3 reads TGTGCCAGTAGTATGCGGCTAGCGGTACGCTCTGGGGCCAACGTCCTGACTTTC. Complete variable domain (other parts from reference TRBV19 and TRBJ2-6): DGGITQSPKYLFRKEGQNVTLSCEQNLNHDAMYWYRQDPGQGLRLIYYSQIVNDFQKGDIAEGYSVSREKKESFPLTVTSAQKNPTAFYLCASSMRLAVRSGANVLTFGAGSRLTVL.

This clone was seen a single time. This chain uses TRBV10-2 with TRBJ1-5; D is ambiguous. Germline assignment: CDR1 WSHSY and CDR2 SAAADI. The CDR3 length is 12 residues. V shed 3 bases and J shed 7 bases, with 7 bases lying between them. The CDR3 is CASSDHRQPQHF. The CDR3 DNA is TGCGCCAGCAGTGACCACAGACAGCCCCAGCATTTT.

The table lists this clone with a few counts. V gene TRBV9 combines with J gene TRBJ2-5; either TRBD1 or TRBD2 may supply D (5 bases each). Trimming took 3 bases from V and 2 from J, leaving 17 bases between them. Germline V gene lookup returns CDR1 SGDLS and CDR2 YYNGEE. There are 16 residues in the CDR3. Here the CDR3 DNA reads TGTGCCAGCAGCGGGCACTCCGGGACCGCGCAAGAGACCCAGTACTTC. Translation gives CASSGHSGTAQETQYF.

V is TRBV4-2 and J is TRBJ2-1; TRBD2 aligns across 8 bases. Germline loops: CDR1 LGHNA, CDR2 YNFKEQ. V dropped 0 bases and J dropped 15; count of bases not matched to a gene: 13. This CDR3 has 15 residues. The CDR3, as DNA: TGTGCCAGCAGCCAAGATGAGGGCAGCGGGAGACCCCGGTTCTTC. Encoded protein: CASSQDEGSGRPRFF.